This T cell receptor (beta chain) was identified in a study of T-cell memory formation after mild COVID-19. Broader study findings: The CD4+ clones that contracted clustered mainly within CM and EM, and the CD8+ clones concentrated in EMRA. The appearance of some responding clones in pre-infection memory suggested that cross-reactive memory joined.

TCRdb independently ran MiXCR on the 5' RACE reads; one entry per CDR3 protein. The sample yields more than 75,000 distinct CDR3 sequences, about 15% seen once. V shed 1 base, J shed 3 bases, and the junction held 7 bases outside the gene matches. The CDR3 has 16 amino acids. Germline values: CDR1 SGDLS, CDR2 YYNGEE. Concerning this clonotype: Its specificity is not known.

V usage is TRBV9 and J usage is TRBJ1-1, with TRBD1 matching 9 bases. The sequencing sample was made of PBMCs or a T cell subset sorted from them (not recorded which). This receptor was taken from an adult woman who had mild COVID-19 (a few samples of this study predate the infection). Cell type and time point are not known. This CDR3 reads CASSVPRDRADTEAFF. CDR3 nucleotides: TGTGCCAGCAGCGTACCTAGGGACAGGGCTGACACTGAAGCTTTCTTT.